This T cell receptor (beta chain) was obtained from a study of control samples from healthy donors and cancer patients. The CDR3 runs to 14 residues. Trimming stripped 1 base from V and 2 bases from J, with 6 bases between. The V gene's germline CDR1 is SGHTA and CDR2 FQGNSA. Sequencing used immunoSEQ multiplex PCR; TCRdb keeps in-frame clones, though not all of them. The table has 80,000 or so clones, about 92% seen once; the top ten hold nearly 6%. The material sequenced was blood. The chain joins TRBV7-2 to TRBJ1-5; no firm D call. This TCR came from a woman aged 55-75 years in good health. The DNA for the CDR3 is TGTGCCAGCAGCTTAGTTATCGGCAATCAGCCCCAGCATTTT. Its translation: CASSLVIGNQPQHF.